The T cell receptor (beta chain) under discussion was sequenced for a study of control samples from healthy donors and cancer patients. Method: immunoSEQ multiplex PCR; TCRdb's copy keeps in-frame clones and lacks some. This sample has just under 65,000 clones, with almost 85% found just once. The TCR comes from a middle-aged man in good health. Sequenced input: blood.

Here the CDR3 DNA reads TGTGCCAGCAGCAGCCCCCGGACAGGAGCAAATGAAAAACTGTTTTTT. Its protein is CASSSPRTGANEKLFF. This rearrangement joins TRBV5-6 to TRBJ1-4, with 7 positions matching TRBD1. Germline CDR1 reads SGHDT; CDR2 reads YYEEEE. This CDR3 is 16 amino acids long. V was pared by 4 bases and J by 5 bases, with 11 bases of the junction left unmatched.